This TCR beta chain was retrieved from a study of cytomegalovirus exposure and HLA in healthy donors. Study as a whole: The 120 or so validation repertoires and the approximately 690 first-cohort repertoires shared a platform, a later analysis reported.

Deletions cut 4 bases from V and 0 bases from J, with 6 bases between. The CDR3 loop spans 13 amino acids. Per the germline V gene, CDR1 is SGHDN and CDR2 is FVKESK. This table comes from immunoSEQ multiplex PCR, and its TCRdb copy is limited to in-frame clones, with some not included. There are under 250,000 clones in the sample; about 90% occur only once, and around 12% lies in the top ten. This receptor was obtained from a man aged 18 to 29 in good health and CMV-seropositive. The sample was PBMCs. V and J are TRBV14 and TRBJ1-1; D unclear. CDR3 DNA: TGTGCCAGCAGCCGCGGGGTGAACACTGAAGCTTTCTTT. Translating it yields CASSRGVNTEAFF.